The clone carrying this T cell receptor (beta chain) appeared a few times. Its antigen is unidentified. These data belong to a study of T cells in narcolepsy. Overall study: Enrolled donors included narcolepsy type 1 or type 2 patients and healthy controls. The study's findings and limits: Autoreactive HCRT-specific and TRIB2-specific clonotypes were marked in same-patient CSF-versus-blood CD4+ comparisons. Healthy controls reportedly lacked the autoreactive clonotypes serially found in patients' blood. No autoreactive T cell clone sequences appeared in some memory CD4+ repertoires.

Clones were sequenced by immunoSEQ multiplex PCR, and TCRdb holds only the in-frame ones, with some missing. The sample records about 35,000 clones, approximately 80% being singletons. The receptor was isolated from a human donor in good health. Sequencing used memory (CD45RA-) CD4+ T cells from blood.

CDR3 loop: CASSLTGNNEKLFF. CDR3 coding DNA: TGTGCCAGCAGTTTAACCGGGAATAATGAAAAACTGTTTTTT. The V and J genes are TRBV6-6 and TRBJ1-4; D is ambiguous. Germline loops: CDR1 MNHNY, CDR2 SVGAGI (reference sequence). The CDR3 contains 14 residues. V was pared by 4 bases and J by 4 bases, with 10 bases between.